The source of this TCR beta chain is a study of T cell responses to AZD1222 COVID-19 vaccine. Turning to the study itself: Researchers grouped second doses given at about 4 or about 12 weeks into one pool.

Germline V gene lookup returns CDR1 MNHEY and CDR2 SVGAGI. The CDR3 sequence is 14 residues long. Trimming took 6 bases from V and 4 from J, leaving 15 bases between them. The repertoire was sequenced with immunoSEQ multiplex PCR; TCRdb's copy has only in-frame clones and lacks some. The table shows 60,000 to 65,000 clones, with 76% occurring only once. Study-wide results and caveats: Donors skewed white British and female; clonal diversity was possibly underestimated. Only a handful of people who got AZD1222 tested seropositive at baseline.

A note on this clone: Antigen unknown.

The receptor was derived from an adult in good health. The source was peripheral blood, collected on day 0 of AZD1222 vaccination. The J gene is TRBJ1-2, the V gene TRBV6-5; maybe TRBD1 (6 bases). CDR3 nucleotides: TGTGCCAGCAGCTACATGGACAGCCCCTATGGCTACACCTTC. Protein: CASSYMDSPYGYTF.